This section outlines one T cell receptor (beta chain) sequence together with its context. CDR1 is LNHDA, CDR2 SQIVND, per germline (reference sequence). CDR3 length equals 14 residues. Trimming at V came to 3 bases and at J to 6 bases, leaving 5 bases not matched to a gene. This PCR relied on a set of 60 Vbeta primers and 13 Jbeta primers. Profiled with immunoSEQ multiplex PCR; TCRdb holds only in-frame clones, not every one. The sample yields roughly 100,000 clones, 76% seen once. The data were obtained in a study of cytomegalovirus exposure and HLA in healthy donors. Sequencing was done on a sample of PBMCs. This chain links TRBV19 with TRBJ2-3, with 8 positions matching TRBD2. This TCR derives from a man between 40 and 49 years old in good health and CMV-seropositive. The CDR3 DNA is TGTGCCAGTAGTATCGCGGGAGGTTCTGATACGCAGTATTTT. Translating gives CASSIAGGSDTQYF.